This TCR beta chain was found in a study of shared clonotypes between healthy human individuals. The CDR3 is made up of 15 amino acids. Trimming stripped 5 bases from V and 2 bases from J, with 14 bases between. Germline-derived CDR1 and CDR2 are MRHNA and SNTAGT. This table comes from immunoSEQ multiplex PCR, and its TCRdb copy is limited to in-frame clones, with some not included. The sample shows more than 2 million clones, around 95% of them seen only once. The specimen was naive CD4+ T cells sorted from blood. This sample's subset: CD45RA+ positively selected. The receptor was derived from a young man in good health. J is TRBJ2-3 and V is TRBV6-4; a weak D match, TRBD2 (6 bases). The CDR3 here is CASSPLGLTTDTQYF. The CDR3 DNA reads TGTGCCAGCAGTCCCCTAGGACTAACCACAGATACGCAGTATTTT.